Detailed here is one T cell receptor (beta chain). The clone's antigen remains unknown. It has no much larger one-base neighbor in the sample; base qualities were not kept. The germline V and J ends show losses of 5 bases and 6 bases respectively, and no gene match explains 15 bases of the junction. The CDR1 and CDR2 encoded by the germline V gene (reference sequence) are SGHAT and FQDESV. The CDR3 spans 17 residues, from the cysteine through the phenylalanine. Only the CDR3 DNA stays, 51 bases, in frame from base 1. The treatment or condition label, read with the paper, signifies: allogeneic hematopoietic cell transplantation with graft depleted of TCRalphabeta T cells and CD19 B cells. The children who served as transplant recipients had been given grafts of TCRalphabeta/CD19-depleted allogeneic hematopoietic cells. The library was built by means of PCR. Reads for this sample came from an Illumina HiSeq 2500. Molecular barcoding was employed in the preparation of TCR libraries, with unique molecular identifiers being used to normalize TCRbeta repertoire quantification. Using fastp trimming at Q25 and MiXCR clonotype assembly, TCRdb reanalyzed the public sequencing data and kept in-frame beta chains. Every distinct CDR3 protein forms one entry, paired with its most common genes and DNA. A total of hundreds of thousands of distinct CDR3 sequences appear in this sample, 15% to 20% of them only once. Roughly 5% of the sample goes to the ten largest clones.

These data belong to a study of T-cell reconstitution after alpha-beta-depleted transplantation in children (dated by TCRdb to the mid-2010s). For the wider study: Using TCR repertoire profiling, the study followed T-cell immune reconstitution in a quantitative way in children after TCRalphabeta/CD19-depleted allogeneic hematopoietic cell transplantation.

What the work shows at the level of the full study, not this receptor alone: In some patients, the high TCRbeta diversity seen at day 60 was put down to recipient T cells and intrathymic progenitors that had survived conditioning. Over the following months the frequencies of hyperexpanded clones went down, and after one year T-cell counts and TCRbeta diversity were mostly credited to newly produced T cells. The apparently early alphabetaT-cell count recovery about two months after transplant was reportedly dependent on only several hundred rapidly expanded clones derived from non-depleted graft cells.

The receptor was derived from a male patient younger than 18 who had a stem cell transplant for acute lymphoblastic leukemia, so the T cells may come from the graft donor. Specimen: PBMCs, mostly from graft donor cells, collected 360 days after TCRalphabeta/CD19-depleted stem cell transplant. The rearrangement joined TRBV11-1 to TRBJ1-4; 7 middle bases align to TRBD1. The CDR3 protein is CASSPWDSPSRYEKLFF. Here is the DNA: TGTGCCAGCAGCCCTTGGGACAGCCCCTCACGTTATGAAAAACTGTTTTTT.